These 21 T cell receptor beta chains came from one sample sequenced in a study of early T cells in non-severe SARS-CoV-2 infection. In TCRdb, the 5' RACE reads were re-called with MiXCR into one record per CDR3 protein. The table includes some 48,000 distinct CDR3 sequences, 6.2% detected once. The material sequenced was whole blood, taken at baseline. These receptors were collected from an adult who was a healthcare worker with PCR-confirmed SARS-CoV-2 infection or an uninfected control (not recorded which).

The genes are TRBV12-3 or TRBV12-4 and TRBJ2-3; 11 positions match TRBD1. The V gene end was trimmed by 6 bases and the J gene end by 6 bases; junction bases not matched to a gene: 11. The CDR3 has 16 amino acids. The CDR3 is CASSGPGQGARDTQYF. The CDR3 region has the DNA TGTGCCAGCAGCGGTCCCGGACAGGGGGCGCGGGATACGCAGTATTTT.

This clonotype has only a few counts. The chain has TRBV20-1 and TRBJ2-3; 8 nucleotides agree with TRBD2. Germline CDR1 reads DFQATT; CDR2 reads SNEGSKA (reference sequence). Trimming took 6 bases from V and 4 from J; bases not matched to a gene: 18. The CDR3 sequence is 17 residues long. The CDR3 protein is CSASGLVARRGADTQYF. The CDR3 region has the DNA TGCAGTGCATCGGGACTAGTGGCCCGCAGGGGCGCAGATACGCAGTATTTT.

V usage is TRBV29-1 and J usage is TRBJ2-7, with 9 bases lining up with TRBD1. This CDR3 has 13 amino acids. CDR1 is SQVTM and CDR2 is ANQGSEA in the germline V gene. With 6 bases clipped from V and 3 bases from J, the junction kept 6 bases outside the gene matches. CDR3 protein: CSVARDRDYEQYF. The CDR3 coding sequence is TGCAGCGTCGCCCGGGACAGGGACTACGAGCAGTACTTC.

This clonotype was counted ten times or more. The V and J genes are TRBV19 and TRBJ2-5; TRBD1 matches at 12 bases. The CDR3 spans 17 residues. The V and J ends lost 4 bases and 2 bases, in that order; junction bases with no gene match: 8. The germline gives CDR1 LNHDA, CDR2 SQIVND (reference sequence). CDR3 in amino acids: CASSKGTGGILQETQYF. CDR3 in DNA: TGTGCCAGTAGTAAAGGGACAGGGGGCATCCTTCAAGAGACCCAGTACTTC.

This clonotype was found many times. The rearrangement links TRBV5-1 to TRBJ2-5; D possibly corresponds to TRBD2 (6 bases). The CDR3 is 14 residues long. V was clipped by 4 bases and J by 2 bases, with 12 bases between them. The germline CDR1 and CDR2 sequences are SGHRS and YFSETQ. CDR3 DNA sequence: TGCGCCAGCAGCCCCCCGCGGGGTCAAGAGACCCAGTACTTC. Protein: CASSPPRGQETQYF.

The chain links TRBV4-2 to TRBJ2-3; a weak D match, TRBD1 (7 bases). CDR1 and CDR2 (germline): LGHNA, YNFKEQ. CDR3 length equals 16 residues. V shed 3 bases and J shed 2 bases, with 15 bases lying between them. This CDR3 is CASSQAGQLNTDTQYF. CDR3 DNA: TGTGCCAGCAGCCAGGCGGGACAGCTTAACACAGATACGCAGTATTTT.

This clonotype was found many times. The chain carries TRBV20-1 and TRBJ2-1; D might be TRBD1 or TRBD2, each matching 5 bases. The CDR3 loop spans 15 amino acids. V was shortened by 0 bases and J by 7 bases, with 16 bases between the two germline ends. Germline V gene lookup returns CDR1 DFQATT and CDR2 SNEGSKA (reference sequence). CDR3 sequence (DNA): TGCAGTGCTAGAGAGCGGGCCAGGTGGGGGAATGAGCAGTTCTTC. This codes for CSARERARWGNEQFF.

This clonotype was detected only a few times. V usage is TRBV9 and J usage is TRBJ2-3; 11 bases fit TRBD1. The ends lost 0 bases at V and 2 bases at J; junction bases unmatched: 8. The CDR3 consists of 18 residues. Germline values: CDR1 SGDLS, CDR2 YYNGEE. The CDR3 DNA follows: TGTGCCAGCAGCGTAGCTCTACGGGGACAGGGGGTCACAGATACGCAGTATTTT. Its translation is CASSVALRGQGVTDTQYF.

The chain recombines TRBV10-1 with TRBJ2-7; TRBD1 agrees at 8 bases. V gave up 0 bases and J gave up 4 bases; unmatched junction bases: 5. Germline V gene sequence: CDR1 WNHNN, CDR2 SYGVQD (reference sequence). The CDR3 covers 15 residues. This CDR3 reads CASSESGTGTYEQYF. As DNA, the CDR3 is TGCGCCAGCAGTGAGTCCGGGACAGGCACTTACGAGCAGTACTTC.

This clonotype was observed many times. CDR3 DNA sequence: TGTGCCAGCAGCCAGGGGGGACTAGCGGGCTACGAGCAGTACTTC. As protein: CASSQGGLAGYEQYF. The rearrangement uses TRBV4-2 and TRBJ2-7, with 12 bases aligning to TRBD2. Per germline, CDR1 LGHNA and CDR2 YNFKEQ. This CDR3 has 15 residues. The ends lost 3 bases at V and 3 bases at J; junction bases unmatched: 3.

This clonotype was picked up many times. This chain links TRBV18 with TRBJ2-3, with D tentatively TRBD2 (5 bases). Per germline, CDR1 KGHSH and CDR2 LQKENI. CDR3 length equals 13 residues. V gave up 0 bases and J gave up 7 bases, with 8 bases separating them. CDR3 in DNA: TGTGCCAGCTCACCACCTAGCGCAAATACGCAGTATTTT. It encodes CASSPPSANTQYF. Full variable domain (missing parts from reference TRBV18 and TRBJ2-3): NAGVMQNPRHLVRRRGQEARLRCSPMKGHSHVYWYRQLPEEGLKFMVYLQKENIIDESGMPKERFSAEFPKEGPSILRIQQVVRGDSAAYFCASSPPSANTQYFGPGTRLTVL.

This clonotype came up a few times. The CDR3 region has the DNA TGCGCCAGCAGAAGGGGGACGACAAACACTGAAGCTTTCTTT. Encoded protein: CASRRGTTNTEAFF. This rearrangement joins TRBV5-1 to TRBJ1-1; a possible D gene is TRBD1 (6 bases). Germline CDR1 SGHRS, CDR2 YFSETQ. Trimming cost V 5 bases and J 2 bases, with 13 bases left between them. This CDR3 is 14 amino acids long.

V and J are TRBV15 and TRBJ2-6; D may correspond to TRBD1 or TRBD2 (5 bases each). Trimming left V 5 bases short and J 1 base short, with 12 bases between. From germline, CDR1 is LNHNV and CDR2 YYDKDF (reference sequence). CDR3 length: 16 residues. The CDR3 reads CATSGRWGSGANVLTF. CDR3 nucleotides: TGTGCCACCAGCGGGAGATGGGGGTCTGGGGCCAACGTCCTGACTTTC.

Concerning this clonotype itself: A much larger clone differs by one base, so this may be a read error. The J gene is TRBJ2-1, the V gene TRBV12-5, with TRBD1 as a possible D gene (6 bases). V lost 5 bases and J 13 bases, leaving 15 bases between the germline ends. The CDR3 runs to 12 residues. Germline V gives CDR1 LGHNT, CDR2 FRNRAP. The CDR3 DNA is TGTGCTAGTGGTCACAGGGCTAGTCAACAGTTCTTC. It is translated as CASGHRASQQFF.

This clonotype was counted ten times or more. The V call is TRBV7-9, the J call TRBJ2-5, with D perhaps matching TRBD2 (5 bases). Per the germline V gene, CDR1 is SEHNR and CDR2 is FQNEAQ (reference sequence). This CDR3 contains 14 residues. The ends were cut back, 5 bases at V and 7 bases at J, with 17 bases in the middle. CDR3 in DNA: TGTGCCAGCAGCCCCTGGACTCCCGCGGGGACCCAGTACTTC. Its translation: CASSPWTPAGTQYF.

This clonotype came up many times. The rearrangement joins TRBV10-3 to TRBJ2-3; 7 nucleotides match TRBD2. The V segment lost 6 bases and the J segment 0 bases; nucleotides outside the gene matches: 6. This CDR3 has 15 residues. The germline gives CDR1 ENHRY, CDR2 SYGVKD. The CDR3 is CAISLSGLSTDTQYF. The CDR3 bases are TGTGCCATCAGCCTTAGCGGGCTAAGCACAGATACGCAGTATTTT.

This clonotype was counted only a few times. The gene calls are TRBV20-1 and TRBJ2-3; the match to TRBD2 covers 7 bases. V was clipped by 3 bases and J by 0 bases; unmatched bases: 9. Germline lookup yields CDR1 DFQATT and CDR2 SNEGSKA (reference sequence). The CDR3 has 16 amino acids. As DNA, the CDR3 is TGCAGTGCTAGTGGGTCTAGCGGCATCAGCACAGATACGCAGTATTTT. It specifies CSASGSSGISTDTQYF.

This clonotype was counted a few times. CDR3 sequence: CASGESNQPQHF. CDR3 coding DNA: TGTGCCAGCGGGGAAAGCAATCAGCCCCAGCATTTT. The chain uses TRBV6-1 and TRBJ1-5, with unresolved D. Deletions cut 8 bases from V and 1 base from J, with 6 bases between. CDR1 is MNHNS and CDR2 is SASEGT in the germline V gene. The CDR3 runs to 12 residues.

This clonotype was observed at least ten times. The chain links TRBV29-1 to TRBJ2-1; 7 bases align to TRBD1. Germline V gene data show CDR1 as SQVTM and CDR2 as ANQGSEA. V shed 5 bases and J 7 bases; nucleotides not matched to a gene: 5. This CDR3 contains 12 residues. CDR3 in DNA: TGCAGCGTTTCCTTGACAGGGAATGAGCAGTTCTTC. Translation gives CSVSLTGNEQFF.

The chain is built from TRBV28 and TRBJ2-3; no reliable D call. Germline V gene lookup returns CDR1 MDHEN and CDR2 SYDVKM. The CDR3 is 14 amino acids. Trimming pared 3 bases from V and 0 bases from J, leaving 7 bases between. CDR3 DNA: TGTGCCAGCAGTTTTTTGGGGAGCACAGATACGCAGTATTTT. Translation gives CASSFLGSTDTQYF. Together with reference TRBV28 and TRBJ2-3, the CDR3 gives the full variable domain: DVKVTQSSRYLVKRTGEKVFLECVQDMDHENMFWYRQDPGLGLRLIYFSYDVKMKEKGDIPEGYSVSREKKERFSLILESASTNQTSMYLCASSFLGSTDTQYFGPGTRLTVL.

By share, this clonotype counts as medium-sized. This chain connects TRBV12-3 or TRBV12-4 to TRBJ1-1; possible D gene TRBD1, 5 bases. V lost 8 bases and J 7 bases, leaving 11 bases between the germline ends. The CDR3 runs to 11 residues. In nucleotides, the CDR3 is TGTGCCAGCGGTGTCGGGGGTGAAGCTTTCTTT. Residues: CASGVGGEAFF.